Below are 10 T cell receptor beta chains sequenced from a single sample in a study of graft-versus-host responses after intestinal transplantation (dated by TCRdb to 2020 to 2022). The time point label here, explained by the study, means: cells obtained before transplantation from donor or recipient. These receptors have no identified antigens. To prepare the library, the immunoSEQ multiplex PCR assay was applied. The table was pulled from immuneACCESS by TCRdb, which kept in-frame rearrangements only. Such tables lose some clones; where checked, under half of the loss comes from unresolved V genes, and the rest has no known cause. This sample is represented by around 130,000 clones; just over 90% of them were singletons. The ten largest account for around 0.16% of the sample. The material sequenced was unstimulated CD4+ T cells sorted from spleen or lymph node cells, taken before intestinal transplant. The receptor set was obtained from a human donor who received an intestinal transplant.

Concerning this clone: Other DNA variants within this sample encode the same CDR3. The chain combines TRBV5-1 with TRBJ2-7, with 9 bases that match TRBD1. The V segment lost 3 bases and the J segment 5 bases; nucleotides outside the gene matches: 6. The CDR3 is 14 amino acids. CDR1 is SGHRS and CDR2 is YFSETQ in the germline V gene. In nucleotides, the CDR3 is TGCGCCAGCAGCTCGGGGACAGGGCTGGACGAGCAGTACTTC. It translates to CASSSGTGLDEQYF.

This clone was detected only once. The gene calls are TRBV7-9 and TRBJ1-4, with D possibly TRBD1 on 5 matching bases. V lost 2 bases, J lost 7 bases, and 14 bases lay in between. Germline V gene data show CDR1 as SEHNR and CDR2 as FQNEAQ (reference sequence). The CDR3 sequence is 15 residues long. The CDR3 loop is CASSLYGGEGEKLFF. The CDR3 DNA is TGTGCCAGCAGCTTATACGGGGGAGAGGGTGAAAAACTGTTTTTT.

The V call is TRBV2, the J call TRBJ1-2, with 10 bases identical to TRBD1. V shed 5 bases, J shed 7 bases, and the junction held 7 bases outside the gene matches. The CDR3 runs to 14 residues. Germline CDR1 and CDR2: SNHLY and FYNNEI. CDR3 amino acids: CASSNRQGAFGYTF. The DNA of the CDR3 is TGTGCCAGCAGTAACCGACAGGGGGCGTTTGGCTACACCTTC.

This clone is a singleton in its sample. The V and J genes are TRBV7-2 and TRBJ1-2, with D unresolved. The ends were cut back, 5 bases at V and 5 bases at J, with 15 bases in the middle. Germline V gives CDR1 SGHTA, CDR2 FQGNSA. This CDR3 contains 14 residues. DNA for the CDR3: TGTGCCAGCAGCAATCAGCAGATAAGATATGGCTACACCTTC. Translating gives CASSNQQIRYGYTF.

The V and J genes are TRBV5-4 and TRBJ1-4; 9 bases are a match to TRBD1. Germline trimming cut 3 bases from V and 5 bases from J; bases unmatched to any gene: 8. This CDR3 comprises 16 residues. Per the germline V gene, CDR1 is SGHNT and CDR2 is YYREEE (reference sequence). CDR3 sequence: CASSSMTGGGNEKLFF. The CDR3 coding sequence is TGTGCCAGCAGCTCGATGACAGGGGGAGGGAATGAAAAACTGTTTTTT.

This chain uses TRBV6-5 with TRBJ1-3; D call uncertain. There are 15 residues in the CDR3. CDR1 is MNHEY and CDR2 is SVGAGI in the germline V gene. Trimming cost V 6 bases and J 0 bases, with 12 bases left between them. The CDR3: CASSPGRHSGNTIYF. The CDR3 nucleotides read TGTGCCAGCAGCCCGGGCCGACACTCTGGAAACACCATATATTTT.

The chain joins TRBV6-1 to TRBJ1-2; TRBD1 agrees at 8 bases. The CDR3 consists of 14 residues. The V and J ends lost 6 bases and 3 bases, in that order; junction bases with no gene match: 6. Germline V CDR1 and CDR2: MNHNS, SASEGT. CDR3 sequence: CASSSGQGDYGYTF. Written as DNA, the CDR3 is TGTGCCAGCAGCTCCGGACAGGGCGACTATGGCTACACCTTC.

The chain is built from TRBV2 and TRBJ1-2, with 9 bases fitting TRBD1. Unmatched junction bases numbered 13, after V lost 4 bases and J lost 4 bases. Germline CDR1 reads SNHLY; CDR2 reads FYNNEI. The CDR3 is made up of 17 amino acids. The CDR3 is CASSVGRTGDEVYGYTF. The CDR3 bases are TGTGCCAGCAGTGTTGGCCGGACAGGGGATGAAGTCTATGGCTACACCTTC.

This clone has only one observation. In DNA form, the CDR3 reads TGTGCCAGCAGTGGGGCTAGCGGGGGCCTTTACAATGAGCAGTTCTTC. Its translation: CASSGASGGLYNEQFF. The rearrangement uses TRBV6-1 and TRBJ2-1; TRBD2 agrees at 10 bases. CDR1 is MNHNS, CDR2 SASEGT, per germline. CDR3 size: 16 residues. V lost 4 bases to trimming and J lost 4 bases; unmatched junction nucleotides: 7.

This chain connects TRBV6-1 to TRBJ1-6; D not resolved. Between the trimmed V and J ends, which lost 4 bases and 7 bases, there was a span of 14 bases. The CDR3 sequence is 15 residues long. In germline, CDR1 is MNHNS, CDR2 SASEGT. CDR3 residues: CASSGVVPGNSPLHF. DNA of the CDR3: TGTGCCAGCAGTGGTGTGGTGCCGGGGAATTCACCCCTCCACTTT.